This is a list of T cell receptor beta chains from one sample in a study of blood T cell repertoires in COVID-19. TCRdb's table, derived via immunoSEQ multiplex PCR, lists solely in-frame clones and lacks some. The data show about 130,000 clones, approximately 86% seen once. Sequenced input: PBMCs or T cells enriched from blood (not recorded which). Receptors were obtained from a woman in her fifties or sixties who had recovered from COVID-19. Each CDR3 is given with its conserved first and last residue. The D gene is left open where the match is weak. Clone size is not always given. Where it is, it says once, few, many or a class for expanded clones.

-	TRBJ2-7	TRBV19	TRBD1	CASSIPHSGQGSYEQYF	TGTGCCAGTAGTATCCCCCACTCGGGACAGGGCTCCTACGAGCAGTACTTC
-	TRBJ2-3	TRBV3-1/TRBV3-2	TRBD2	CASGDVPIAGGRDTQYF	TGTGCCAGCGGAGACGTACCTATAGCGGGGGGGCGAGATACGCAGTATTTT
-	TRBJ1-1	TRBV10-2	-	CASKATEYTEAFF	TGCGCCAGCAAGGCGACAGAGTACACTGAAGCTTTCTTT
-	TRBJ1-1	TRBV9	TRBD1	CASSGQGTEAFF	TGTGCCAGCAGCGGACAGGGCACTGAAGCTTTCTTT
-	TRBJ2-2	TRBV5-1	TRBD1	CASRDRGANTGELFF	TGCGCCAGCAGGGACAGGGGGGCGAACACCGGGGAGCTGTTTTTT
-	TRBJ1-1	TRBV7-8	-	CASSLASTGSTEAFF	TGTGCCAGCAGCTTAGCGAGTACAGGGTCTACTGAAGCTTTCTTT
-	TRBJ1-6	TRBV19	TRBD1	CASSGQGVNSPLHF	TGTGCCAGTAGCGGACAGGGCGTGAATTCACCCCTCCACTTT
-	TRBJ1-5	TRBV6-5	-	CASSYSAGVWPQHF	TGTGCCAGCAGTTACTCGGCGGGGGTTTGGCCCCAGCATTTT
-	TRBJ1-1	TRBV11-2	-	CASSVTDMNTEAFF	TGTGCCAGCAGCGTAACTGATATGAACACTGAAGCTTTCTTT
-	TRBJ2-5	TRBV6-5	TRBD1	CASSLPGGFWETQYF	TGTGCCAGCAGTCTACCAGGGGGATTTTGGGAGACCCAGTACTTC
-	TRBJ2-7	TRBV14	-	CASSQGHPSYEQYF	TGTGCCAGCAGCCAGGGACATCCCTCCTACGAGCAGTACTTC
-	TRBJ2-5	TRBV19	-	CASSIGPDQETQYF	TGTGCCAGTAGTATTGGGCCGGACCAAGAGACCCAGTACTTC
-	TRBJ2-1	TRBV7-6	TRBD2	CASSRYSGGAYEQFF	TGTGCCAGCAGCCGATACAGCGGGGGGGCCTATGAGCAGTTCTTC
-	TRBJ1-3	TRBV5-1	TRBD1	CASSLIWTGGSGNTIYF	TGCGCCAGCAGCTTGATATGGACAGGGGGCTCTGGAAACACCATATATTTT
-	TRBJ1-1	TRBV10-1	TRBD1	CASSGGTGGTEAFF	TGCGCCAGCAGCGGGGGGACAGGGGGGACTGAAGCTTTCTTT
-	TRBJ2-5	TRBV5-1	TRBD2	CASSLVGGNQETQYF	TGCGCCAGCAGCTTGGTGGGGGGGAACCAAGAGACCCAGTACTTC
-	TRBJ1-5	TRBV6-5	TRBD1	CASRLGTGPEQPQHF	TGTGCCAGCAGGCTAGGGACAGGCCCTGAGCAGCCCCAGCATTTT
-	TRBJ1-5	TRBV27	TRBD1	CASSDTGDQPQHF	TGTGCCAGCAGTGACACAGGGGATCAGCCCCAGCATTTT
-	TRBJ2-7	TRBV25-1	TRBD1	CASSVRQGANEQYF	TGTGCCAGCAGTGTGCGGCAGGGGGCGAACGAGCAGTACTTC
-	TRBJ2-1	TRBV11-3	TRBD2	CASSLDRTSGAYNEQFF	TGTGCCAGCAGCTTAGACCGGACTAGCGGGGCCTACAATGAGCAGTTCTTC
-	TRBJ1-4	TRBV7-9	TRBD1	CASSITGGGDEKLFF	TGTGCCAGCAGCATCACAGGGGGCGGGGATGAAAAACTGTTTTTT
few	TRBJ1-2	TRBV21-1	-	CASRNASLKTGAENGYTF	TGTGCCAGCAGAAATGCTAGCTTAAAGACAGGGGCGGAGAATGGCTACACCTTC
-	TRBJ2-3	TRBV6-5	TRBD2	CASSYSGTSGGNTQYF	TGTGCCAGCAGTTACTCTGGGACTAGCGGGGGTAATACGCAGTATTTT
-	TRBJ1-2	TRBV9	-	CASSNGLGSYGYTF	TGTGCCAGCAGCAACGGACTGGGATCCTATGGCTACACCTTC
once	TRBJ1-3	TRBV4-2	-	CASSQDRGFAGNTIYF	TGTGCCAGCAGCCAAGATAGAGGTTTCGCGGGAAACACCATATATTTT
-	TRBJ1-2	TRBV3-1/TRBV3-2	TRBD1	CASSQKTGKGNHYGYTF	TGTGCCAGCAGCCAAAAGACAGGGAAGGGGAACCACTATGGCTACACCTTC
-	TRBJ2-5	TRBV10-3	-	CAISESRGGPQETQYF	TGTGCCATCAGTGAGTCCCGCGGGGGCCCCCAAGAGACCCAGTACTTC